A single sample is the source of the 22 T cell receptor beta chains below, sequenced in a study of blood T cell repertoires in COVID-19 (TCRdb year 2020). Library creation used the immunoSEQ multiplex PCR assay. The source is immuneACCESS, and TCRdb retained only in-frame sequences with V and J called. Part of the clones is not carried over; for the studies checked, unresolved V genes explain less than half of this, and the remainder is unexplained. The sample table shows 200,000 to 250,000 clones, and more than 65% are seen once. Clones ranked in the top ten supply more than 9% of the sample. The sample comprised peripheral blood. Receptors were obtained from a man aged 50-59 years with active or convalescent COVID-19.

V usage is TRBV21-1 and J usage is TRBJ2-4; the DNA was not compared with TRBD2, the D call given in the table. TRBV21-1 is listed as a pseudogene. CDR3 size: 15 residues. CDR3 coding DNA: TGTGCCAGCACCTTTAGCGGGGCAGCCAAAAACATTCAGTACTTC. Residues: CASTFSGAAKNIQYF.

The chain combines TRBV19 with TRBJ2-1; perhaps TRBD2 as D (5 bases). The germline CDR1 and CDR2 sequences are LNHDA and SQIVND (reference sequence). The CDR3 sequence is 14 residues long. The V and J ends lost 3 bases and 4 bases respectively, with 10 bases between them. CDR3 DNA: TGTGCCAGTAGTATGAGCGCGGGTTACAATGAGCAGTTCTTC. This codes for CASSMSAGYNEQFF.

The V and J genes are TRBV14 and TRBJ2-2; a weak D match, TRBD2 (6 bases). The CDR3 is made up of 15 amino acids. The V end lost 3 bases, the J end lost 6 bases, and 14 bases lay between the germline ends. The germline V gene encodes CDR1 SGHDN and CDR2 FVKESK. The CDR3 DNA is TGTGCCAGCAGCCATGTCGGGAGTAGGGCCGGGGAGCTGTTTTTT. This sequence encodes CASSHVGSRAGELFF.

This rearrangement joins TRBV7-8 to TRBJ2-5, with TRBD1 as a possible D gene (7 bases). The germline V gene encodes CDR1 SGHVS and CDR2 FQNEAQ. CDR3 length equals 15 residues. Deletions cut 5 bases from V and 7 bases from J, with 20 bases between. This CDR3 reads CASSARRGPRGTQYF. The CDR3 nucleotides read TGTGCCAGCAGCGCTCGGAGGGGGCCTCGGGGGACCCAGTACTTC.

Only a few counts were recorded for this clone. The chain carries TRBV19 and TRBJ1-5, with D unclear. V was pared by 3 bases and J by 9 bases, with 15 bases between. The germline V gene encodes CDR1 LNHDA and CDR2 SQIVND (reference sequence). CDR3 length: 14 residues. This chain's CDR3 is CASSIGRLGAPQHF. The CDR3 DNA reads as TGTGCCAGTAGTATCGGCAGGCTTGGTGCGCCCCAGCATTTT. The whole variable domain, remainder taken from reference TRBV19 and TRBJ1-5, is DGGITQSPKYLFRKEGQNVTLSCEQNLNHDAMYWYRQDPGQGLRLIYYSQIVNDFQKGDIAEGYSVSREKKESFPLTVTSAQKNPTAFYLCASSIGRLGAPQHFGDGTRLSIL.

The chain couples TRBV5-1 to TRBJ2-3, with 10 bases aligning to TRBD2. Germline V gives CDR1 SGHRS, CDR2 YFSETQ. V lost 1 base, J lost 7 bases, and 9 bases stayed unmatched. CDR3 length: 16 residues. The chain's CDR3 is CASSLRASGSLNTQYF. CDR3 DNA: TGCGCCAGCAGCTTGAGAGCTAGCGGGAGTTTGAATACGCAGTATTTT.

V gene TRBV19 combines with J gene TRBJ2-7, with unresolved D. V was pared by 1 base and J by 7 bases, with 14 bases between. The CDR3 has 14 amino acids. The V gene's germline CDR1 is LNHDA and CDR2 SQIVND (reference sequence). The CDR3 protein is CASSIVVTTGEQYF. In DNA, the CDR3 is TGTGCCAGTAGTATAGTAGTAACGACTGGAGAGCAGTACTTC.

In its sample, this clone was seen once. The rearrangement uses TRBV5-6 and TRBJ1-5, with 7 nucleotides matching TRBD1. This CDR3 spans 14 amino acids. From germline, CDR1 is SGHDT and CDR2 YYEEEE. With 0 bases clipped from V and 4 bases from J, the junction kept 1 base outside the gene matches. Written as DNA, the CDR3 is TGTGCCAGCAGCTTGGAGACAGGGAATCAGCCCCAGCATTTT. Protein sequence: CASSLETGNQPQHF.

The chain is built from TRBV7-9 and TRBJ1-2; possible D gene TRBD1, 5 bases. CDR3 length: 13 amino acids. V was cut by 7 bases and J by 6 bases, with 15 bases left in between. CDR1 and CDR2 (germline): SEHNR, FQNEAQ (reference sequence). For the CDR3, the DNA is TGTGCCAGCACCGAAATGGAGGGGCATGGCTACACCTTC. Translated, it gives CASTEMEGHGYTF.

V is TRBV5-4 and J is TRBJ1-2, with TRBD1 matching 7 bases. Germline V gene lookup returns CDR1 SGHNT and CDR2 YYREEE (reference sequence). CDR3 length: 13 residues. The J segment lost 4 bases and the V segment lost 3 bases, leaving 3 bases of the junction unmatched. This chain's CDR3 is CASSSRDSYGYTF. CDR3 nucleotides: TGTGCCAGCAGCTCCCGGGACAGCTATGGCTACACCTTC.

The rearrangement links TRBV7-3 to TRBJ1-1, with 7 bases aligning to TRBD1. The J segment lost 1 base and the V segment lost 5 bases, leaving 4 bases of the junction unmatched. In germline, CDR1 is SGHTA, CDR2 FQGTGA. This CDR3 is built from 14 residues. The CDR3 nucleotides read TGTGCCAGCAGCCCCGGGACAGCGAACACTGAAGCTTTCTTT. Protein sequence: CASSPGTANTEAFF.

As regards this clone: The sample holds other DNA sequences that translate to the same CDR3. This chain joins TRBV18 and TRBJ2-3; possibly TRBD1 for D (5 bases). Per the germline V gene, CDR1 is KGHSH and CDR2 is LQKENI. Between the trimmed V and J ends, which lost 0 bases and 3 bases, there was a span of 7 bases. The CDR3 totals 14 residues. CDR3 region: CASSPPTVTDTQYF. The CDR3 DNA follows: TGTGCCAGCTCACCACCGACAGTAACAGATACGCAGTATTTT.

This chain uses TRBV2 with TRBJ2-2; no definite D call. CDR3 length: 12 residues. The V end was cut by 8 bases, the J end by 0 bases, with 4 bases between. Looked up from germline, CDR1 is SNHLY and CDR2 is FYNNEI. As DNA, the CDR3 is TGTGCCAGCCTCGCGAACACCGGGGAGCTGTTTTTT. As protein: CASLANTGELFF.

The rearrangement links TRBV11-2 to TRBJ2-5; 10 bases agree with TRBD2. The CDR3 sequence is 15 residues long. With 4 bases clipped from V and 7 bases from J, the junction kept 9 bases outside the gene matches. CDR1 SGHAT and CDR2 FQNNGV come from the germline V gene. This CDR3 reads CASSSLLAGSRTQYF. The CDR3 DNA is TGTGCCAGCAGCTCCTTACTAGCGGGGTCTAGGACCCAGTACTTC.

This clone turned up a few times. The rearrangement uses TRBV9 and TRBJ1-2; D unresolved. The germline V gene has CDR1 SGDLS and CDR2 YYNGEE. Trimming pared 6 bases from V and 4 bases from J, leaving 13 bases between. CDR3 size: 13 residues. The CDR3 region is CASTREEAYGYTF. The CDR3, as DNA: TGTGCCAGCACAAGGGAGGAGGCCTATGGCTACACCTTC. Combining the CDR3 with reference TRBV9 and TRBJ1-2 gives the whole variable domain DSGVTQTPKHLITATGQRVTLRCSPRSGDLSVYWYQQSLDQGLQFLIQYYNGEERAKGNILERFSAQQFPDLHSELNLSSLELGDSALYFCASTREEAYGYTFGSGTRLTVV.

The CDR3 nucleotides are TGCGCCAGCAGCGCACCCCTCTCGGGAGCCTACAATGAGCAGTTCTTC. This encodes CASSAPLSGAYNEQFF. The chain couples TRBV5-1 to TRBJ2-1, with D maybe TRBD2 (6 bases). This CDR3 contains 16 residues. With 4 bases removed from V and 2 bases from J, the gap between germline ends came to 16 bases. Germline V lookup: CDR1 SGHRS, CDR2 YFSETQ.

The chain carries TRBV18 and TRBJ2-7, with 9 bases lining up with TRBD2. Losses at the gene ends were 4 bases for V and 3 bases for J; bases not matched to a gene: 1. CDR1 and CDR2 (germline): KGHSH, LQKENI. The CDR3 covers 13 residues. CDR3 residues: CASSLLAGYEQYF. The CDR3 nucleotides are TGTGCCAGCTCACTACTAGCGGGCTACGAGCAGTACTTC.

V and J are TRBV10-3 and TRBJ2-5; 9 nucleotides line up with TRBD1. The CDR3 contains 15 residues. V lost 7 bases to trimming and J lost 2 bases; unmatched junction nucleotides: 8. Germline V gives CDR1 ENHRY, CDR2 SYGVKD. The CDR3 loop is CAINGRTGEQETQYF. CDR3 DNA: TGTGCCATCAATGGCAGGACAGGGGAACAAGAGACCCAGTACTTC.

This clone has just one count. The chain employs TRBV28 and TRBJ1-1; the D is unclear. V shed 5 bases and J shed 5 bases, with 12 bases lying between them. The length of the CDR3 is 13 residues. Germline CDR1 is MDHEN and CDR2 is SYDVKM. The CDR3 region is CASSPPGRTEAFF. The DNA of the CDR3 is TGTGCCAGCAGTCCCCCGGGGAGGACTGAAGCTTTCTTT. Combining the CDR3 with reference TRBV28 and TRBJ1-1 gives the whole variable domain DVKVTQSSRYLVKRTGEKVFLECVQDMDHENMFWYRQDPGLGLRLIYFSYDVKMKEKGDIPEGYSVSREKKERFSLILESASTNQTSMYLCASSPPGRTEAFFGQGTRLTVV.

The chain uses TRBV7-2 and TRBJ2-2, with 8 positions matching TRBD1. V was clipped by 2 bases and J by 6 bases; unmatched bases: 2. Per germline, CDR1 SGHTA and CDR2 FQGNSA. The CDR3 covers 14 residues. The CDR3 bases are TGTGCCAGCAGCTTATACAGGGGGGCCGGGGAGCTGTTTTTT. It specifies CASSLYRGAGELFF.

The chain uses TRBV20-1 and TRBJ2-3, with D uncertain. From germline, CDR1 is DFQATT and CDR2 SNEGSKA (reference sequence). The CDR3 covers 11 residues. The CDR3 sequence is CSPYTPGTQYF. DNA for the CDR3: TGCAGCCCTTATACCCCGGGTACGCAGTATTTT.

The chain recombines TRBV5-1 with TRBJ2-1, with a weak D call TRBD1 (6 bases). The germline V gene has CDR1 SGHRS and CDR2 YFSETQ. V was pared by 4 bases and J by 0 bases, with 11 bases between. The CDR3 is 15 residues long. CDR3 sequence: CASSKGQFSYNEQFF. The CDR3 DNA is TGCGCCAGCAGCAAAGGACAGTTCTCCTACAATGAGCAGTTCTTC.